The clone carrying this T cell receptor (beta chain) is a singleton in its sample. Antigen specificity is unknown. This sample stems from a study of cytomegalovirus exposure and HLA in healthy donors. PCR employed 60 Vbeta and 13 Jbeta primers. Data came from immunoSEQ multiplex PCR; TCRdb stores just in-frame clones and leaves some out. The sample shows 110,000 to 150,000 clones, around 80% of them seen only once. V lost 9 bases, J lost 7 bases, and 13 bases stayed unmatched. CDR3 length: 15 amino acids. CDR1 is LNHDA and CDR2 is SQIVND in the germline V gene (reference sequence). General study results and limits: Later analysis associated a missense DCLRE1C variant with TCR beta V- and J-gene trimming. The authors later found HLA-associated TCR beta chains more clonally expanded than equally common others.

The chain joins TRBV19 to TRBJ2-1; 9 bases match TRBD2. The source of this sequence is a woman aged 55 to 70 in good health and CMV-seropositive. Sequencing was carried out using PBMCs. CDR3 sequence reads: CASNRGLAGKNEQFF. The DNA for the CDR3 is TGTGCCAGCAACCGGGGGCTAGCGGGAAAAAATGAGCAGTTCTTC.